This note documents a single T cell receptor beta chain sequence. Its antigen is unknown. The data originate from a study of T-cell reconstitution after alpha-beta-depleted transplantation in children. J gave up 0 bases and V 4 bases, and 6 bases lay outside the gene matches. Germline assignment: CDR1 KGHDR and CDR2 SFDVKD. The CDR3 consists of 16 residues. General study results and limits: Several patients had high TCRbeta diversity at day 60; it came from surviving recipient T cells and thymic progenitors. One year post-transplant, T-cell counts and diversity were largely derived from T cells produced anew. Expanded graft clones, several hundred of them, were reportedly the source of alpha-beta T cells about two months after transplant.

Preparation of the TCRbeta library was carried out with unique molecular identifiers. In TCRdb, the PCR reads were re-called with MiXCR into one record per CDR3 protein. Of around 600,000 distinct CDR3 sequences listed, about 21% are singletons. The starting material was PBMCs, mostly from graft donor cells, obtained 360 days after TCRalphabeta/CD19-depleted stem cell transplant. This clonotype was sampled from a boy in the first two years of life who had a stem cell transplant for acute myeloid leukemia, so the T cells may come from the graft donor. The chain recombines TRBV24-1 with TRBJ2-3; 7 bases match TRBD1. CDR3 residues: CATSDLGQASTDTQYF. CDR3 sequence (DNA): TGTGCCACCAGTGACCTAGGACAGGCGAGCACAGATACGCAGTATTTT.